The 21 T cell receptor beta chains below were found in one sample sequenced in a study of CD8+CD57+ T cells in acquired aplastic anemia. TCR beta VDJ and CDR3 profiles were obtained from a genomic DNA template. MiXCR, applied by TCRdb to the reads, yields one record per CDR3 protein. In the table there are around 200,000 distinct CDR3 sequences, 55% to 65% of which are singletons. All sequencing subjects had displayed CD8+CD57+ cell expansion on flow cytometry. Sequenced: sorted CD4+, CD8+, or CD8+CD57+ T cells (not recorded which) from PBMCs. These receptors all come from a human donor with aplastic anemia.

There are a few counts of this clonotype. The V call is TRBV24-1, the J call TRBJ2-7, with 10 bases lining up with TRBD2. V lost 3 bases, J lost 5 bases, and 9 bases stayed unmatched. CDR3 size: 16 residues. CDR1 is KGHDR and CDR2 is SFDVKD in the germline V gene. The CDR3 protein is CATSDASGSRPDEQYF. The CDR3 nucleotides read TGTGCCACCAGTGATGCTAGCGGGAGTAGGCCAGACGAGCAGTACTTC.

The sample holds one count of this clonotype. V is TRBV7-9 and J is TRBJ2-1; 10 bases are a match to TRBD2. With V trimmed by 1 base and J by 4 bases, 10 bases remained unmatched. The CDR3 has 18 residues. Germline V CDR1 and CDR2: SEHNR, FQNEAQ (reference sequence). DNA of the CDR3: TGTGCCAGCAGCTTAGGAAGTCTAGCGGGGGACACATACAATGAGCAGTTCTTC. Translated: CASSLGSLAGDTYNEQFF.

The chain carries TRBV7-2 and TRBJ1-2; no clear D gene. The V gene lost 4 bases and the J gene lost 1 base, with 13 bases spanning the gap. CDR1 and CDR2 (germline): SGHTA, FQGNSA. The CDR3 length is 15 residues. This chain's CDR3 is CASSSWGTLNYGYTF. CDR3 in DNA: TGTGCCAGCAGCTCGTGGGGTACCCTTAACTATGGCTACACCTTC.

As concerns this clonotype: Relative to the germline gene, one junction end is altered; a read error may explain this. This rearrangement joins TRBV7-6 to TRBJ2-6, with a possible D match to TRBD1 (6 bases). The germline gives CDR1 SGHVS, CDR2 FNYEAQ. The CDR3 totals 16 residues. For the CDR3, the DNA is TGTGCCAGCAGCGAGTTTACGCTACCAGGGGCCAGCGTCCTGACTTTC. It codes for CASSEFTLPGASVLTF.

The V gene is TRBV7-9, the J gene TRBJ2-2; weak D call: TRBD1 (5 bases). This CDR3 spans 12 amino acids. CDR1 and CDR2 from the germline V gene are SEHNR and FQNEAQ (reference sequence). V was pared by 5 bases and J by 8 bases, with 9 bases between. The CDR3 loop reads CASSGRVGELFF. The CDR3 nucleotides are TGTGCCAGCAGCGGCAGGGTAGGGGAGCTGTTTTTT.

This clonotype showed up just a few times. The rearrangement joins TRBV30 to TRBJ1-4, with a possible D match to TRBD1 (6 bases). Looked up from germline, CDR1 is GTSNPN and CDR2 is SVGIG (reference sequence). Between the trimmed V and J ends, which lost 4 bases and 7 bases, there was a span of 13 bases. The CDR3 covers 13 residues. CDR3 in amino acids: CAWKGGYSEKLFF. The CDR3 coding sequence is TGTGCCTGGAAAGGGGGTTATTCTGAAAAACTGTTTTTT.

This chain links TRBV7-9 with TRBJ1-1; TRBD1 is a possible D gene (5 bases). V dropped 5 bases and J dropped 7 bases, with 14 bases sitting between them. CDR3 length: 13 residues. Germline loops: CDR1 SEHNR, CDR2 FQNEAQ (reference sequence). The CDR3 protein is CASSIRGIGEAFF. CDR3 sequence (DNA): TGTGCCAGCAGCATAAGGGGCATCGGTGAAGCTTTCTTT.

Only a few counts were recorded for this clonotype. The chain carries TRBV6-5 and TRBJ2-5; 7 bases match TRBD2. Germline V lookup: CDR1 MNHEY, CDR2 SVGAGI. The CDR3 runs 13 residues. The trim removed 8 bases at V and 5 bases at J, leaving 8 bases unmatched. Here the CDR3 DNA reads TGTGCCAGCGGGGGAGGGCCTGAGGAGACCCAGTACTTC. This sequence encodes CASGGGPEETQYF.

The V and J genes are TRBV24-1 and TRBJ2-1; 14 nucleotides agree with TRBD2. The V gene end was trimmed by 9 bases and the J gene end by 1 base; junction bases not matched to a gene: 7. CDR3 length equals 17 residues. Germline-derived CDR1 and CDR2 are KGHDR and SFDVKD. The CDR3 DNA reads as TGTGCCACCGCCGGGACTAGCGGGAGCGGTTCCTACAATGAGCAGTTCTTC. It translates to CATAGTSGSGSYNEQFF.

This clonotype was recorded a few times. The V gene is TRBV20-1, the J gene TRBJ2-1, with TRBD2 identical over 7 bases. V lost 3 bases, J lost 6 bases, and 8 bases stayed unmatched. There are 14 residues in the CDR3. Germline values: CDR1 DFQATT, CDR2 SNEGSKA (reference sequence). This CDR3 is CSASLLAEGNEQFF. The DNA of the CDR3 is TGCAGTGCTAGTTTGCTAGCGGAGGGCAATGAGCAGTTCTTC.

The J gene is TRBJ2-3, the V gene TRBV15; TRBD2 aligns across 13 bases. Germline V lookup: CDR1 LNHNV, CDR2 YYDKDF (reference sequence). This CDR3 contains 16 residues. V shed 5 bases, J shed 6 bases, and the junction held 8 bases outside the gene matches. CDR3 residues: CATSSTSGRRGDTQYF. DNA of the CDR3: TGTGCCACCAGCTCGACTAGCGGGAGGCGAGGGGATACGCAGTATTTT. Filled out from reference TRBV15 and TRBJ2-3, the complete variable domain reads DAMVIQNPRYQVTQFGKPVTLSCSQTLNHNVMYWYQQKSSQAPKLLFHYYDKDFNNEADTPDNFQSRRPNTSFCFLDIRSPGLGDTAMYLCATSSTSGRRGDTQYFGPGTRLTVL.

This sequence joins TRBV2 and TRBJ1-1; D perhaps matches TRBD1 (5 bases). Trimming pared 3 bases from V and 4 bases from J, leaving 9 bases between. The CDR3 length is 13 residues. Germline CDR1 is SNHLY and CDR2 is FYNNEI. The CDR3 loop is CASSDRESTEAFF. Here the CDR3 DNA reads TGTGCCAGCAGTGACAGGGAAAGCACTGAAGCTTTCTTT.

As regards this clonotype: Its ends do not fully match the called genes, so a read error is possible. The chain uses TRBV6-2 or TRBV6-3 and TRBJ2-3; D is possibly TRBD2 (6 bases). Germline V CDR1 and CDR2: MNHEY, SVGEGT. CDR3 length equals 8 residues. The CDR3 spells CASSGRDF. The DNA for the CDR3 is TGTGCCAGCAGCGGGAGAGATTTT.

Note on this clonotype: Germline is not matched at one junction end, which may reflect a read error. The V and J genes are TRBV10-3 and TRBJ2-5, with D hard to call. Per the germline V gene, CDR1 is ENHRY and CDR2 is SYGVKD. The CDR3 spans 16 residues. CDR3 protein: CAISERMGAPQETHYF. CDR3 coding DNA: TGTGCCATCAGTGAGCGCATGGGTGCCCCTCAAGAGACCCATTACTTC.

The V call is TRBV12-3 or TRBV12-4, the J call TRBJ2-7, with TRBD1 matching over 7 bases. The V gene end was trimmed by 6 bases and the J gene end by 3 bases; junction bases not matched to a gene: 8. The CDR3 is 14 amino acids. DNA of the CDR3: TGTGCCAGCAGCCAGGGGGTCTGGGGCTACGAGCAGTACTTC. Translated: CASSQGVWGYEQYF.

This clonotype was recorded many times. The chain couples TRBV4-2 to TRBJ1-1, with 9 bases identical to TRBD1. Per the germline V gene, CDR1 is LGHNA and CDR2 is YNFKEQ. V trimming: 0 bases; J trimming: 3 bases; junction bases outside the gene matches: 5. The length of the CDR3 is 16 residues. Here the CDR3 reads CASSQELQGAYTEAFF. As DNA, the CDR3 is TGTGCCAGCAGCCAAGAGTTACAGGGGGCCTACACTGAAGCTTTCTTT.

The chain couples TRBV7-6 to TRBJ1-4; 7 nucleotides line up with TRBD1. The CDR3 runs to 14 residues. V lost 0 bases, J lost 8 bases, and 3 bases stayed unmatched. CDR1 is SGHVS and CDR2 is FNYEAQ in the germline V gene. The CDR3 here is CASSLAGGREKLFF. Written as DNA, the CDR3 is TGTGCCAGCAGCTTAGCAGGGGGCAGGGAAAAACTGTTTTTT.

The chain uses TRBV10-3 and TRBJ2-3; 9 nucleotides match TRBD2. Losses at the gene ends were 3 bases for V and 4 bases for J; bases not matched to a gene: 11. The CDR3 length is 17 residues. Germline assignment: CDR1 ENHRY and CDR2 SYGVKD. The CDR3 spells CAISDPSGEHAPDTQYF. CDR3 nucleotide sequence: TGTGCCATCAGTGACCCTAGCGGGGAGCATGCCCCAGATACGCAGTATTTT.

J is TRBJ1-1 and V is TRBV25-1; D might be TRBD1 (6 bases). Trimming took 3 bases from V and 3 from J, leaving 14 bases between them. The germline CDR1 and CDR2 sequences are MGHDK and SYGVNS. The CDR3 loop spans 15 amino acids. The CDR3 DNA reads as TGTGCCAGCAGTGACTGGACAGCCGCGGACACTGAAGCTTTCTTT. It specifies CASSDWTAADTEAFF.

The chain joins TRBV24-1 to TRBJ2-5, with 11 bases matching TRBD2. CDR3 size: 16 residues. The V gene end was trimmed by 0 bases and the J gene end by 4 bases; junction bases not matched to a gene: 3. Germline loops: CDR1 KGHDR, CDR2 SFDVKD. CDR3 residues: CATSDLRGTSGETQYF. The CDR3 bases are TGTGCCACCAGTGATTTGAGGGGGACTAGCGGAGAGACCCAGTACTTC.

With respect to this clonotype: One base away lies a much larger clone, so this may be a sequencing read error. J is TRBJ2-3 and V is TRBV11-2; TRBD1 is a possible D gene (6 bases). CDR1 and CDR2 (germline): SGHAT, FQNNGV. The CDR3 runs 16 residues. The V end was cut by 9 bases, the J end by 2 bases, with 21 bases between. The CDR3 DNA follows: TGTGCCAGAAGCCCTTTCAAGGGGGTCCCCACAGATACGCAGTATTTT. Its translation: CARSPFKGVPTDTQYF.